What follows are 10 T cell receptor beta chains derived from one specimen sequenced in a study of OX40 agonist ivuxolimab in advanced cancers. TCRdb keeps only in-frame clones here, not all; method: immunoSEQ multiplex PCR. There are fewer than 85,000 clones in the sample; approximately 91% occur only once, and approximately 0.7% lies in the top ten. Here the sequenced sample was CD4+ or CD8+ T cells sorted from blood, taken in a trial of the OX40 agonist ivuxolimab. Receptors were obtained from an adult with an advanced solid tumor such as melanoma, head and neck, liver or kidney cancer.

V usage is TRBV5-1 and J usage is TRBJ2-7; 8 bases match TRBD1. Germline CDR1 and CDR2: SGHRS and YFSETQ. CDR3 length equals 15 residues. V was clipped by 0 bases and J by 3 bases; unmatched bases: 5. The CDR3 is CASSLAFGQGYEQYF. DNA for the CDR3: TGCGCCAGCAGCTTGGCCTTTGGACAGGGCTACGAGCAGTACTTC.

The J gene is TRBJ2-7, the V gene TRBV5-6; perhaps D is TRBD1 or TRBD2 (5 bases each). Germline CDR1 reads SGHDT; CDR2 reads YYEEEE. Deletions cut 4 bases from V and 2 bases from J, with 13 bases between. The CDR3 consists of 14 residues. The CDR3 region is CASSLPGPTYEQYF. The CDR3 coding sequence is TGTGCCAGCAGCCTACCGGGACCTACCTACGAGCAGTACTTC.

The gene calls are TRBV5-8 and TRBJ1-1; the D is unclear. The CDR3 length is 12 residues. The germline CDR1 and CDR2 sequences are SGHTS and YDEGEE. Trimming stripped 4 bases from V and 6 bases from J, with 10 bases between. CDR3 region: CASSHWWPEAFF. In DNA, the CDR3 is TGTGCCAGCAGCCACTGGTGGCCTGAAGCTTTCTTT.

The CDR3 region is CASSPTGGNTEAFF. As DNA, the CDR3 is TGTGCCAGTAGCCCAACAGGGGGAAACACTGAAGCTTTCTTT. The genes are TRBV19 and TRBJ1-1; 8 bases fit TRBD1. V dropped 6 bases and J dropped 2; count of bases not matched to a gene: 5. In germline, CDR1 is LNHDA, CDR2 SQIVND (reference sequence). This CDR3 spans 14 amino acids.

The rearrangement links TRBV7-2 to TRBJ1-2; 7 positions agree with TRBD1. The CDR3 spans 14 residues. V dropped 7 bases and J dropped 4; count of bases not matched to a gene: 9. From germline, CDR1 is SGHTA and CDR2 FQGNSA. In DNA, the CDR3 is TGTGCCAGCACCACTCCGGGACAGACCTATGGCTACACCTTC. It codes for CASTTPGQTYGYTF.

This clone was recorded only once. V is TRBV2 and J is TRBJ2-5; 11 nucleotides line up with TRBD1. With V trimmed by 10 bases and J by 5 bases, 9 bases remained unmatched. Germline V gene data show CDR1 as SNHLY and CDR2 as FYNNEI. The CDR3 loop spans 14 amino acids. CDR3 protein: CATTPGQGDETQYF. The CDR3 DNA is TGTGCCACCACTCCGGGACAGGGGGACGAGACCCAGTACTTC.

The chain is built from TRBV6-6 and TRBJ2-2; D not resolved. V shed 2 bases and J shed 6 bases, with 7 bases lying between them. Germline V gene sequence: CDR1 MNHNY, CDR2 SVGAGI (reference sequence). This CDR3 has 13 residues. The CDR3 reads CASSYGQAGELFF. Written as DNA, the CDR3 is TGTGCCAGCAGTTACGGGCAGGCCGGGGAGCTGTTTTTT.

DNA of the CDR3: TGTGCCAGCTCACCAGCTAAGGAGCAGTTCTTC. Translation gives CASSPAKEQFF. The V gene is TRBV18, the J gene TRBJ2-1; D remains ambiguous. CDR1 is KGHSH, CDR2 LQKENI, per germline. Trimming left V 2 bases short and J 10 bases short, with 6 bases between. The CDR3 covers 11 residues.

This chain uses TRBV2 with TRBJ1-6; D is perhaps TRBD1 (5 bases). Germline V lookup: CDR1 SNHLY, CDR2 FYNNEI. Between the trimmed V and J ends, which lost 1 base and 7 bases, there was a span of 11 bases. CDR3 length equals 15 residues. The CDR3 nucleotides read TGTGCCAGCAGTGAAGATCGGCAGGGCAATTCACCCCTCCACTTT. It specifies CASSEDRQGNSPLHF.

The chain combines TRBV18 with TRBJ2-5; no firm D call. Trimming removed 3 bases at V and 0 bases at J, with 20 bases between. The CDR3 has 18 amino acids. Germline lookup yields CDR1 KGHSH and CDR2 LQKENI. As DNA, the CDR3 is TGTGCCAGCTCACCCCGACCCCCTAAGATCGGTGACCAAGAGACCCAGTACTTC. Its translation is CASSPRPPKIGDQETQYF. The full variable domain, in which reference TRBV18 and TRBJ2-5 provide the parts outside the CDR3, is NAGVMQNPRHLVRRRGQEARLRCSPMKGHSHVYWYRQLPEEGLKFMVYLQKENIIDESGMPKERFSAEFPKEGPSILRIQQVVRGDSAAYFCASSPRPPKIGDQETQYFGPGTRLLVL.